The rows below give T cell receptor beta chains drawn from one sample of a study of immune cell composition in non-small cell lung cancer. Data came from immunoSEQ multiplex PCR; TCRdb stores just in-frame clones and leaves some out. The data show 11,000 or so clones, roughly 60% seen once. The source material was lung tumor tissue. These receptors originate from a human donor with non-small cell lung cancer. Both conserved end residues are part of each CDR3. Clone size, where shown, is once, few, many, or a class for clones that have expanded.

v_call	clone_size	j_call	cdr3_aa
TRBV7-2	.	TRBJ1-5	CASSFSSGGTQPQHF
TRBV5-1	medium-sized	TRBJ2-7	CASSLGPSGNYEQYF
TRBV18	.	TRBJ2-2	CASSPNDRGGTGELFF
TRBV7-8	.	TRBJ2-1	CASSPPYEGEQFF
TRBV6-1	few	TRBJ2-1	CASSEIAGLSYNEQFF
TRBV11-2	.	TRBJ2-4	CASSWIGASGSRNIQYF
TRBV19	.	TRBJ1-1	CASTTRLRGTEAFF
TRBV28	.	TRBJ2-3	CASSSSSGSMTDTQYF
TRBV28	.	TRBJ1-2	CASSLSGDLIYGYTF
TRBV30	.	TRBJ2-6	CAWSVQGAGANVLTF
TRBV5-8	.	TRBJ1-1	CASSLDGTEAFF
TRBV29-1	.	TRBJ1-5	CSVATGSGNQPQHF
TRBV10-3	.	TRBJ2-1	CAISASRGEQFF
TRBV15	.	TRBJ1-5	CATSAGQVNQPQHF
TRBV7-2	.	TRBJ2-7	CASSFWAGASSYEQYF
TRBV7-9	few	TRBJ2-7	CASSSHGVSYEQYF
TRBV30	.	TRBJ2-4	CAWSFWGEKSLAKNIQYF
TRBV28	.	TRBJ1-5	CASSPPRFYSNQPQHF
TRBV19	.	TRBJ2-2	CASSIPGLAPGRVLFF
TRBV15	.	TRBJ1-1	CATSRDGQLNTEAFF
TRBV7-6	once	TRBJ1-1	CASSSSGSQWDTEAFF
TRBV7-2	.	TRBJ1-5	CASSLAGRGWGQPQHF
TRBV6-5	.	TRBJ2-1	CASSRAGTSGNEQFF
TRBV28	medium-sized	TRBJ1-5	CASSSSSGSNQPQHF
TRBV7-2	.	TRBJ2-1	CASRPGGSIYNEQFF
TRBV11-2	once	TRBJ2-5	CASSLDRETQYF